What follows are 5 T cell receptor beta chains derived from one specimen sequenced in a study of CD8 T cells in Susac syndrome (dated by TCRdb to the late 2010s). Libraries came from the immunoSEQ multiplex PCR assay. RNA was extracted using the RNeasy kit, and about 0.45 to 1 ug of the RNA was reverse transcribed with random hexamers. TCRdb reworked the public reads: Q25 trimming with fastp, MiXCR clone assembly, productive beta chains retained. Rows with one shared CDR3 protein collapse into an entry with the most common genes and DNA. The sample yields 300,000 or so distinct CDR3 sequences; just over 90% were counted once. The leading ten clones occupy approximately 0.065% of the sample. Sequenced input: CD4+ T cells from PBMCs. These TCRs come from a human donor with multiple sclerosis.

This chain links TRBV27 with TRBJ2-7, with a tentative D call TRBD1 (6 bases). The germline V gene has CDR1 MNHEY and CDR2 SMNVEV (reference sequence). This CDR3 is built from 14 residues. The V end lost 3 bases, the J end lost 6 bases, and 15 bases lay between the germline ends. CDR3 DNA sequence: TGTGCCAGCAGTTTTAGACAGGCCGGTTCCGAGCAGTACTTC. It specifies CASSFRQAGSEQYF.

The chain carries TRBV15 and TRBJ1-1; D remains unclear. Germline assignment: CDR1 LNHNV and CDR2 YYDKDF (reference sequence). CDR3 length: 13 amino acids. Trimming left V 3 bases short and J 10 bases short, with 15 bases between. The CDR3 protein is CATSSGVEGGAFF. CDR3 DNA: TGTGCCACCAGCAGTGGCGTGGAGGGTGGAGCTTTCTTT.

This clonotype was picked up one time. The rearrangement uses TRBV7-8 and TRBJ2-3, with 11 bases matching TRBD1. The CDR3 is 18 residues long. Looked up from germline, CDR1 is SGHVS and CDR2 is FQNEAQ. Trimming at V came to 5 bases and at J to 4 bases, leaving 14 bases not matched to a gene. The chain's CDR3 is CASSGEASGTGGPDTQYF. CDR3 sequence (DNA): TGTGCCAGCAGCGGGGAGGCCTCCGGGACAGGGGGGCCAGATACGCAGTATTTT.

This rearrangement joins TRBV14 to TRBJ1-6; D is unresolved. The V end was cut by 1 base, the J end by 10 bases, with 11 bases between. The CDR3 consists of 14 residues. Looked up from germline, CDR1 is SGHDN and CDR2 is FVKESK. The chain's CDR3 is CASSQGTVYSPLHF. The DNA for the CDR3 is TGTGCCAGCAGCCAAGGTACAGTTTACTCACCCCTCCACTTT.

This chain links TRBV7-9 with TRBJ1-1; perhaps TRBD1 as D (5 bases). The ends were cut back, 5 bases at V and 4 bases at J, with 14 bases in the middle. The CDR3 is made up of 14 amino acids. Per the germline V gene, CDR1 is SEHNR and CDR2 is FQNEAQ (reference sequence). Written as DNA, the CDR3 is TGTGCCAGCAGCCATTTGGCAGGGAGCACTGAAGCTTTCTTT. The encoded protein is CASSHLAGSTEAFF. The full variable domain, completed using reference TRBV7-9 and TRBJ1-1, is DTGVSQNPRHKITKRGQNVTFRCDPISEHNRLYWYRQTLGQGPEFLTYFQNEAQLEKSRLLSDRFSAERPKGSFSTLEIQRTEQGDSAMYLCASSHLAGSTEAFFGQGTRLTVV.